Listed below are T cell receptor beta chains from one sample, sequenced in a study of regulatory T cells in long-lasting Graves disease. TCRdb reanalysed the multiplex PCR reads using MiXCR and keeps one entry per CDR3 protein. The sample carries 350,000 to 550,000 distinct CDR3 sequences, about 15% recorded once. The same data also contributed to another study, on T cells in Graves' hyperthyroidism and ophthalmopathy.

The input for sequencing was peripheral blood mononuclear cells (PBMCs), taken at new diagnosis, from a patient treated with antithyroid drugs. These TCRs come from a woman aged 25-40 years with Graves disease. CDR3s include the opening cysteine and the closing phenylalanine or tryptophan. Each record gives: clone size, V gene, J gene, D gene, CDR3 DNA, CDR3 protein. The D gene is left open where the match is weak. Expanded clones get a size class; other rows say once, few or many, or leave the size out.

>-|TRBV27|TRBJ1-5|TRBD1
TGTGCCAGCAGCCCCCTCGGACAGGGGAGCAATCAGCCCCAGCATTTT
CASSPLGQGSNQPQHF
>few|TRBV19|TRBJ2-5|TRBD2
TGTGCCAGTAGTATAGATCCCCTTGGACTAGCGGGAGGTGAAGAGACCCAGTACTTC
CASSIDPLGLAGGEETQYF
>few|TRBV7-2|TRBJ2-2|-
TGTGCCAGCAGCTTATTCGGGAACACCGGGGAGCTGTTTTTT
CASSLFGNTGELFF
>many|TRBV7-6|TRBJ2-3|TRBD1
TGTGCCAGCAGCCTTAGAATTCCGGACAGGGGCGAAACAGATACGCAGTATTTT
CASSLRIPDRGETDTQYF
>many|TRBV28|TRBJ2-5|TRBD2
TGTGCCAGCAGTTCCTCCCATAGCGGGAGCGGGGGAGAGACCCAGTACTTC
CASSSSHSGSGGETQYF
>many|TRBV20-1|TRBJ2-5|TRBD2
TGCAGTGCTTTTCCCCCGGGACTAGCGGGATCACAGACCCAGTACTTC
CSAFPPGLAGSQTQYF
>-|TRBV15|TRBJ2-1|-
TGTGCCACCAGCAGAGATCTGGAGGTCTACAATGAGCAGTTCTTC
CATSRDLEVYNEQFF
>few|TRBV30|TRBJ2-1|TRBD2
TGTGCCTGGAGGAAAGGTTGGAGGGAGCGGGGAAATGAGCAGTTCTTC
CAWRKGWRERGNEQFF
>few|TRBV25-1|TRBJ2-7|-
TGTGCCAGCAGTGCCCACGGGCAGCGATCGTCCTACGAGCAGTACTTC
CASSAHGQRSSYEQYF
>many|TRBV11-3|TRBJ2-2|TRBD1
TGTGCCAGCAGCTACGAGGGGGCTCACACCGGGGAGCTGTTTTTT
CASSYEGAHTGELFF
>-|TRBV6-2/TRBV6-3|TRBJ2-1|-
TGTGCCAGCATCGACCAGGGTAGGCAGTTCTTC
CASIDQGRQFF
>few|TRBV13|TRBJ1-3|TRBD1
TGTGCCAGCAGCTCCCAGACAGGGCCAGCTGGAAACACCATATATTTT
CASSSQTGPAGNTIYF
>-|TRBV7-3|TRBJ2-1|-
TGTGCCAGCAGGCCCAGTCAGAAACTATCCAACTCCTACAATGAGCAGTTCTTC
CASRPSQKLSNSYNEQFF
>few|TRBV5-1|TRBJ2-7|-
TGCGCCAGCAGCTTGGGGCTGCGACAGGCGATTTACGAGCAGTACTTC
CASSLGLRQAIYEQYF
>-|TRBV25-1|TRBJ2-1|TRBD2
TGTGCCAGCAGTGACCTAGCGGACCGAGGGAATGAGCAGTTCTTC
CASSDLADRGNEQFF
>-|TRBV25-1|TRBJ2-5|-
TGTGCCAGCAGCGAAACGGCTGCGGGAGAGACCCAGTACTTC
CASSETAAGETQYF
>many|TRBV5-1|TRBJ2-1|TRBD2
TGCGCCAGCAGCCTCGGGGGGAGCGGGCGATACAATGAGCAGTTCTTC
CASSLGGSGRYNEQFF
>many|TRBV2|TRBJ2-1|-
TGTGCCAGCACGGAGAAGGATGAGCAGTTCTTC
CASTEKDEQFF
>many|TRBV29-1|TRBJ2-7|-
TGCAGCGTTGAGTCGCGGGACACCTCCTACGAGCAGTACTTC
CSVESRDTSYEQYF
>many|TRBV5-1|TRBJ2-7|TRBD1
TGCGCCAGCAGCTCAGGGACAGGACAAAACGAGCAGTACTTC
CASSSGTGQNEQYF
>many|TRBV24-1|TRBJ2-7|-
TGTGCCACCAGTGAGGGAACATACGAGCAGTACTTC
CATSEGTYEQYF
>many|TRBV2|TRBJ2-5|-
TGTGCCAGCAGTGGAGGGGGCCAAGAGACCCAGTACTTC
CASSGGGQETQYF
>once|TRBV20-1|TRBJ2-1|TRBD2
TGCAGTGCCATGGGACTAGCGGGAGCATACAATGAGCAGTTCTTC
CSAMGLAGAYNEQFF
>few|TRBV28|TRBJ2-3|TRBD2
TGTGCCAGCAGTGGAGCGGGAGGAGGCACAGATACGCAGTATTTT
CASSGAGGGTDTQYF
>many|TRBV11-2|TRBJ1-1|-
TGTGCCAGCAGCTTCGGCGACACTGAAGCTTTCTTT
CASSFGDTEAFF
>-|TRBV29-1|TRBJ1-1|-
TGCAGAGGGGACCTCTTGAACACTGAAGCTTTCTTT
CRGDLLNTEAFF
>many|TRBV20-1|TRBJ2-7|TRBD2
TGCAGTGCTAGGTGGCTAGCGGACAACGAGCAGTACTTC
CSARWLADNEQYF
>-|TRBV9|TRBJ1-3|-
TGTGCCAGCAGCGTCGAACAGGGTTCGGCTGGAAACACCATATATTTT
CASSVEQGSAGNTIYF
>many|TRBV20-1|TRBJ2-1|TRBD1
TGCAGTGCTAGTACCCAGGGGGCGAGACAGTTCTTC
CSASTQGARQFF
>-|TRBV24-1|TRBJ2-1|-
TGTGCCACCAGTGTCCTCGGGAACAATGAGCAGTTCTTC
CATSVLGNNEQFF
>-|TRBV25-1|TRBJ1-2|TRBD1
TGTGCCAGCAGTGATACTCACAGGGGTGGCTACACCTTC
CASSDTHRGGYTF
>many|TRBV7-2|TRBJ2-7|-
TGTGCCAGCAGCCACAACAGGGCTCGTCTCCGAGGAGAGCAGTACTTC
CASSHNRARLRGEQYF
>many|TRBV12-3/TRBV12-4|TRBJ2-1|TRBD1
TGTGCCAGCAGTTTAGGAGGGGGCCACAATGAGCAGTTCTTC
CASSLGGGHNEQFF
>many|TRBV10-3|TRBJ1-1|TRBD1
TGTGCCATCAGCGGAACAGACAGGGGGAACACTGAAGCTTTCTTT
CAISGTDRGNTEAFF
>few|TRBV7-3|TRBJ2-2|-
TGTGCCAGCAGCTTAATCGCGGAGCCCGGGGAGCTGTTTTTT
CASSLIAEPGELFF
>-|TRBV10-3|TRBJ2-2|-
TGTGCCATCTCCTTAATAGGGGAATCCGGGGAGCTGTTTTTT
CAISLIGESGELFF
>-|TRBV5-4|TRBJ2-5|TRBD2
TGTGCCAGCAGCGGGGGACTAGCGGATACCCAAGAGACCCAGTACTTC
CASSGGLADTQETQYF
>many|TRBV24-1|TRBJ2-1|-
TGTGCCACCAGTGACCCCCTGAAGGGAGTAGCCTACAATGAGCAGTTCTTC
CATSDPLKGVAYNEQFF
>many|TRBV11-2|TRBJ2-5|TRBD2
TGTGCCAGCAGCGGCTCTTCGGGACTAGCGGGCTTTAGGGAGACCCAGTACTTC
CASSGSSGLAGFRETQYF
>many|TRBV2|TRBJ2-1|TRBD1
TGTGCCAGCAGTAGGACAGGGCTATACAATGAGCAGTTCTTC
CASSRTGLYNEQFF
>-|TRBV6-1|TRBJ2-1|TRBD2
TGTGCCAGCATGATTCTAGCGGGACCTTACAATGAGCAGTTCTTC
CASMILAGPYNEQFF
>few|TRBV9|TRBJ1-4|-
TGTGCCAGCAGCGCGGGGGGCTGGGATGAAAAACTGTTTTTT
CASSAGGWDEKLFF
>many|TRBV6-1|TRBJ2-3|TRBD2
TGTGCCAGCAGAACCGGGACTAGCGGCACAGATACGCAGTATTTT
CASRTGTSGTDTQYF
>-|TRBV18|TRBJ2-1|-
TGTGCCAGCTCACCACCGGGAGGGGGAAATTCCTACAATGAGCAGTTCTTC
CASSPPGGGNSYNEQFF
>many|TRBV15|TRBJ2-1|-
TGTGCCACCAGCGCCACTAGGGCTAGCGAAAATGAGCAGTTCTTC
CATSATRASENEQFF
>many|TRBV2|TRBJ2-5|-
TGTGCCAGCGTAACCGCAGGGACAACCGAAGAGACCCAGTACTTC
CASVTAGTTEETQYF
>few|TRBV30|TRBJ1-2|-
TGTGCCTGGATCCCCAGGCTTTTCTATGGCTACACCTTC
CAWIPRLFYGYTF
>many|TRBV24-1|TRBJ2-3|-
TGTGCCACCAGTGATATGTCCGTTAGCACAGATACGCAGTATTTT
CATSDMSVSTDTQYF
>-|TRBV28|TRBJ1-2|-
TGTGCCAGCAGTTTACCGACAGACTATGGCTACACCTTC
CASSLPTDYGYTF